These T cell receptor beta chains were read from a single sample in a study of T cell changes during pregnancy in multiple sclerosis. The assay was immunoSEQ multiplex PCR, and TCRdb's table has in-frame clones only and misses some. The sample consists of around 46,000 clones, 80% to 90% of them appearing once. Source: CD8+ T cells from peripheral blood mononuclear cells, taken in the second trimester of pregnancy. These receptors all stem from a female donor with multiple sclerosis, enrolled in a pregnancy study. Both conserved end residues are part of each CDR3. Fields, in order: J gene, V gene, D gene, CDR3 protein, CDR3 DNA. D genes are given only for firm matches.

J: TRBJ1-5
V: TRBV7-6
D: TRBD1
CDR3: CASSLRDREGPQHF
DNA: TGTGCCAGCAGCTTAAGGGACAGAGAGGGGCCCCAGCATTTT

J: TRBJ2-7
V: TRBV19
D: NA
CDR3: CASSIGRYEQYF
DNA: TGTGCCAGTAGTATCGGTCGCTACGAGCAGTACTTC

J: TRBJ1-1
V: TRBV6-5
D: TRBD1
CDR3: CASSYPRQGGTEAFF
DNA: TGTGCCAGCAGTTACCCCCGACAGGGCGGAACTGAAGCTTTCTTT

J: TRBJ2-3
V: TRBV27
D: TRBD2
CDR3: CASSPSGGTQYF
DNA: TGTGCCAGCAGTCCCTCGGGGGGTACGCAGTATTTT

J: TRBJ1-2
V: TRBV13
D: NA
CDR3: CASSLEGVGYTF
DNA: TGTGCCAGCAGCTTAGAGGGGGTTGGCTACACCTTC

J: TRBJ1-2
V: TRBV9
D: NA
CDR3: CASSGHRSLNYGYTF
DNA: TGTGCCAGCAGCGGACACAGGTCCTTAAACTATGGCTACACCTTC

J: TRBJ1-1
V: TRBV30
D: NA
CDR3: CAWSLGGTEAFF
DNA: TGTGCCTGGAGTCTCGGGGGGACTGAAGCTTTCTTT

J: TRBJ2-7
V: TRBV19
D: NA
CDR3: CASSIYGSQAYEQYF
DNA: TGTGCCAGTAGTATATATGGCAGCCAGGCCTACGAGCAGTACTTC

J: TRBJ1-6
V: TRBV19
D: NA
CDR3: CASSSKTGESSPLHF
DNA: TGTGCCAGTAGTTCCAAGACAGGAGAAAGCTCACCCCTCCACTTT

J: TRBJ2-5
V: TRBV11-2
D: NA
CDR3: CASSSEETQYF
DNA: TGTGCCAGCAGCTCGGAAGAGACCCAGTACTTC

J: TRBJ1-2
V: TRBV29-1
D: NA
CDR3: CSVQGAGFNYGYTF
DNA: TGCAGCGTTCAAGGGGCAGGATTCAACTATGGCTACACCTTC